A single sample is the source of the 18 T cell receptor beta chains below, sequenced in a study of PD-L1 blockade in urothelial cancer. Method: immunoSEQ multiplex PCR; TCRdb's copy keeps in-frame clones and lacks some. Among tens of thousands of clones, approximately 78% were seen once, and the ten largest hold 3.2%. The material was PBMCs, obtained around atezolizumab (anti-PD-L1) treatment. These receptors were taken from a man between 65 and 79 years old with urothelial cancer.

This sequence joins TRBV27 and TRBJ2-1, with 16 nucleotides matching TRBD2. Germline values: CDR1 MNHEY, CDR2 SMNVEV (reference sequence). The V gene end was trimmed by 5 bases and the J gene end by 3 bases; junction bases not matched to a gene: 7. The CDR3 totals 18 residues. CDR3 sequence: CASSPGTSGRAVYNEQFF. The CDR3, as DNA: TGTGCCAGCAGTCCGGGGACTAGCGGGAGGGCCGTCTACAATGAGCAGTTCTTC.

The chain links TRBV6-1 to TRBJ1-2, with D perhaps TRBD1 (5 bases). V lost 4 bases and J lost 7, with 16 bases in between. Germline loops: CDR1 MNHNS, CDR2 SASEGT. The CDR3 runs 14 residues. Written as DNA, the CDR3 is TGTGCCAGCAGTGGGGGACCGGGGAGGGGTGGCTACACCTTC. It is translated as CASSGGPGRGGYTF.

The gene calls are TRBV30 and TRBJ1-4, with a possible D match to TRBD1 (6 bases). V was shortened by 6 bases and J by 0 bases, with 11 bases between the two germline ends. This CDR3 contains 14 residues. From germline, CDR1 is GTSNPN and CDR2 SVGIG (reference sequence). This CDR3 reads CACTGTPTNEKLFF. The CDR3 DNA sequence: TGTGCCTGCACCGGGACACCAACTAATGAAAAACTGTTTTTT. Supplemented by reference TRBV30 and TRBJ1-4, the full variable domain reads SQTIHQWPATLVQPVGSPLSLECTVEGTSNPNLYWYRQAAGRGLQLLFYSVGIGQISSEVPQNLSASRPQDRQFILSSKKLLLSDSGFYLCACTGTPTNEKLFFGSGTQLSVL.

The rearrangement joins TRBV6-6 to TRBJ1-6; possibly TRBD1 for D (5 bases). V was cut by 6 bases and J by 10 bases, with 13 bases left in between. CDR3 length: 13 residues. CDR1 MNHNY and CDR2 SVGAGI come from the germline V gene (reference sequence). CDR3 nucleotide sequence: TGTGCCAGCAGCCCGCAGGGTATGTCACCCCTCCACTTT. This codes for CASSPQGMSPLHF.

V usage is TRBV5-1 and J usage is TRBJ2-1; D possibly corresponds to TRBD1 (8 bases). V lost 4 bases, J lost 4 bases, and 15 bases lay in between. This CDR3 region has 15 residues. Germline CDR1 and CDR2: SGHRS and YFSETQ. CDR3 sequence reads: CASSSGTGSYNEQFF. The CDR3 DNA reads TGCGCCAGCAGCAGCGGGACAGGCTCATACAATGAGCAGTTCTTC.

V is TRBV5-1 and J is TRBJ1-5; D not resolved. This CDR3 is 17 amino acids long. Germline V lookup: CDR1 SGHRS, CDR2 YFSETQ. The V and J ends lost 0 bases and 2 bases respectively, with 15 bases between them. CDR3 nucleotide sequence: TGCGCCAGCAGCTTGGCCCCGGCAGGATCGGGCAATCAGCCCCAGCATTTT. Translated: CASSLAPAGSGNQPQHF. Drawing the rest from reference TRBV5-1 and TRBJ1-5, the complete variable domain is KAGVTQTPRYLIKTRGQQVTLSCSPISGHRSVSWYQQTPGQGLQFLFEYFSETQRNKGNFPGRFSGRQFSNSRSEMNVSTLELGDSALYLCASSLAPAGSGNQPQHFGDGTRLSIL.

Points on this clone: One end of the junction does not line up with germline, which may come from a read error. The V gene is TRBV6-1, the J gene TRBJ2-1, with 7 bases identical to TRBD2. Germline V gene lookup returns CDR1 MNHNS and CDR2 SASEGT. This CDR3 is built from 12 residues. This CDR3 is CASTPTQRGPLF. CDR3 bases: TGTGCCAGCACCCCGACCCAGCGGGGACCTCTCTTC.

Here the CDR3 reads CACTLVVWTEAFF. CDR3 in DNA: TGTGCCTGCACTTTGGTAGTTTGGACTGAAGCTTTCTTT. The gene calls are TRBV30 and TRBJ1-1; D is uncertain. Germline CDR1 GTSNPN, CDR2 SVGIG (reference sequence). The CDR3 is made up of 13 amino acids. The germline V and J ends were trimmed by 6 bases and 5 bases, with 16 bases remaining between them.

This chain joins TRBV7-7 and TRBJ1-3, with 11 bases aligning to TRBD1. Germline trimming cut 5 bases from V and 4 bases from J; bases unmatched to any gene: 4. The CDR3 runs to 15 residues. Germline V gene sequence: CDR1 SSHAT, CDR2 FNYEAQ (reference sequence). CDR3 sequence reads: CASSRGQGAGNTIYF. Written as DNA, the CDR3 is TGTGCCAGCAGCCGAGGACAGGGGGCCGGAAACACCATATATTTT.

The V and J genes are TRBV7-5 and TRBJ2-4; the D segment call TRBD1 is taken from the table without a DNA check. TRBV7-5 is flagged as a pseudogene. This CDR3 has 14 amino acids. The CDR3 bases are TGTGTCAGAAGCGATGGACAGGGACCGAACATTCAGTACTTC. The encoded protein is CVRSDGQGPNIQYF.

This clone was found a few times. The chain recombines TRBV30 with TRBJ1-5; D perhaps matches TRBD1 (6 bases). V was pared by 1 base and J by 11 bases, with 12 bases between. Looked up from germline, CDR1 is GTSNPN and CDR2 is SVGIG (reference sequence). The CDR3 is 12 residues long. Written as DNA, the CDR3 is TGTGCCTGGAGTGAGGGGGAGGGTTCCCAGCATTTT. This translates into CAWSEGEGSQHF.

The chain combines TRBV5-1 with TRBJ2-7, with a weak D call TRBD2 (6 bases). The V end was cut by 4 bases, the J end by 7 bases, with 15 bases between. This CDR3 region has 13 residues. The V gene's germline CDR1 is SGHRS and CDR2 YFSETQ. CDR3 protein: CASSDTGLLEQYF. As DNA, the CDR3 is TGCGCCAGCAGCGATACGGGACTCTTGGAGCAGTACTTC.

The chain combines TRBV6-1 with TRBJ2-3; D is perhaps TRBD2 (5 bases). CDR3 size: 14 residues. Trimming shortened V by 5 bases and J by 5 bases, and 14 bases separated the two germline ends. In germline, CDR1 is MNHNS, CDR2 SASEGT. The CDR3 nucleotides are TGTGCCAGCAGTCGGGATCCAGTGGTAGATACGCAGTATTTT. Protein: CASSRDPVVDTQYF.

The rearrangement joins TRBV28 to TRBJ2-7; D is possibly TRBD1 (5 bases). The CDR3 consists of 12 residues. CDR1 and CDR2 from the germline V gene are MDHEN and SYDVKM. The V end lost 5 bases, the J end lost 7 bases, and 12 bases lay between the germline ends. The CDR3: CASSPQGREQYF. The CDR3 DNA reads TGTGCCAGCAGTCCCCAGGGTCGGGAGCAGTACTTC.

V is TRBV5-6 and J is TRBJ1-3; 10 bases map to TRBD1. The CDR3 has 17 residues. Germline lookup yields CDR1 SGHDT and CDR2 YYEEEE. Trimming at V came to 4 bases and at J to 3 bases, leaving 10 bases not matched to a gene. CDR3 loop: CASSRRGQGPSGNTIYF. The CDR3 nucleotides read TGTGCCAGCAGCCGGAGGGGACAGGGGCCTAGTGGAAACACCATATATTTT.

The chain links TRBV28 to TRBJ1-2, with TRBD1 identical over 11 bases. There are 14 residues in the CDR3. Looked up from germline, CDR1 is MDHEN and CDR2 is SYDVKM. J lost 8 bases, V lost 6 bases, and 8 bases had no gene match. CDR3 protein: CASRTGQGAVGYTF. The DNA for the CDR3 is TGTGCCAGCAGAACCGGACAGGGGGCGGTGGGCTACACCTTC.

The J gene is TRBJ1-1, the V gene TRBV9, with D maybe TRBD1 (5 bases). CDR1 is SGDLS and CDR2 is YYNGEE in the germline V gene. Between the trimmed V and J ends, which lost 3 bases and 5 bases, there was a span of 14 bases. The CDR3 consists of 14 residues. In DNA, the CDR3 is TGTGCCAGCAGCGCCACCAGGGTTGGGACTGAAGCTTTCTTT. Its translation: CASSATRVGTEAFF.

The rearrangement links TRBV19 to TRBJ1-5; 8 bases align to TRBD1. V trimming: 7 bases; J trimming: 4 bases; junction bases outside the gene matches: 15. Per germline, CDR1 LNHDA and CDR2 SQIVND (reference sequence). The length of the CDR3 is 17 residues. The CDR3 DNA is TGTGCCAGTACCCCTCAGGGGGCAGAGGCTCTTAATCAGCCCCAGCATTTT. This codes for CASTPQGAEALNQPQHF.